The rows below give T cell receptor beta chains drawn from one sample of a study of identical twins. In TCRdb, the 5' RACE reads were re-called with MiXCR into one record per CDR3 protein. The sample contains around 960,000 distinct CDR3 sequences, approximately 13% of which appear only once. These data also featured in a second study, about yellow fever vaccine responses in identical twins.

The sequencing sample was made of PBMCs. These receptors all come from a woman aged 18-30 years in good health. The CDR3 runs from the conserved cysteine through the conserved F or W. Each record gives: V gene, D gene, clone size, J gene, CDR3 protein, CDR3 DNA. D genes are given only for firm matches. Size values are once, few and many counts, or a class for expanded clones, and some rows have none.

>TRBV28|.|many|TRBJ2-3
CASSLGPEDTQYF
TGTGCCAGCAGTTTAGGGCCCGAGGATACGCAGTATTTT
>TRBV10-3|TRBD1|.|TRBJ2-5
CAISGGGTVVSETQYF
TGTGCCATCAGTGGCGGTGGGACAGTTGTTAGCGAGACCCAGTACTTC
>TRBV4-1|.|.|TRBJ2-7
CASSQAGRDEQYF
TGCGCCAGCAGCCAAGCCGGGCGCGACGAGCAGTACTTC
>TRBV7-3|.|.|TRBJ2-1
CASSLGAGRNEQFF
TGTGCCAGCAGCCTAGGGGCCGGGCGTAATGAGCAGTTCTTC
>TRBV12-3/TRBV12-4|TRBD1|many|TRBJ1-4
CASSRPGGNEKLFF
TGTGCCAGCAGTCGCCCAGGGGGTAATGAAAAACTGTTTTTT
>TRBV28|TRBD1|many|TRBJ1-2
CASSSGQGNGYTF
TGTGCCAGCAGTTCGGGACAGGGGAATGGCTACACCTTC
>TRBV7-7|TRBD1|few|TRBJ2-2
CASSKTGETTGELFF
TGTGCCAGCAGCAAAACAGGGGAAACAACCGGGGAGCTGTTTTTT
>TRBV20-1|.|.|TRBJ2-3
CSARADPTDTQYF
TGCAGTGCTAGAGCGGACCCAACAGATACGCAGTATTTT
>TRBV2|.|few|TRBJ2-5
CASSERGGETQYF
TGTGCCAGCAGTGAGAGGGGAGGAGAGACCCAGTACTTC
>TRBV20-1|.|few|TRBJ2-1
CSARRGGRVSNEQFF
TGCAGTGCTAGAAGGGGAGGCAGGGTATCGAATGAGCAGTTCTTC
>TRBV11-3|TRBD1|.|TRBJ2-7
CASSPGQGQVYEQYF
TGTGCCAGCAGCCCAGGACAGGGGCAAGTGTACGAGCAGTACTTC